This paragraph reports one T cell receptor (beta chain). Its antigen is unidentified. This sample is part of a study of Ad26.COV2.S vaccination and SARS-CoV-2 variants. Study results and limitations: CD8+ and CD4+ T cells specific for spike reportedly responded with substantial breadth after vaccination. In TCR breadth and depth analyses, total T cell responses may have been underestimated. It was found that vaccine and placebo recipients had similar non-spike TCR breadth.

Sequencing used immunoSEQ multiplex PCR; TCRdb keeps in-frame clones, though not all of them. The repertoire holds about 440,000 clones, with roughly 87% as singletons. The treatment: around 19 received Ad26.COV2.S at low or high dose, single or two shots; several received placebo; per-sample allocation not given. Specimens were obtained on day 63 following the first vaccine or placebo injection. The individual, an adult aged 18-55 years, was a donor in Boston. This CDR3 has 13 amino acids. Germline-derived CDR1 and CDR2 are ENHRY and SYGVKD. V lost 6 bases and J lost 4, with 11 bases in between. The rearrangement uses TRBV10-3 and TRBJ2-3, with unresolved D. This specimen was peripheral blood, taken in a trial of Ad26.COV2.S vaccine versus placebo. The receptor was derived from a person between 18 and 65 years old who received the Ad26.COV2.S COVID-19 vaccine or a placebo. The CDR3 protein is CAISNQEPDTQYF. The CDR3, as DNA: TGTGCCATCAGCAATCAGGAGCCAGATACGCAGTATTTT.